A selection of T cell receptor beta chains follows, all from one sample in a study of shared clonotypes between healthy human individuals. Only in-frame clones appear in the TCRdb table, and some are missing; sequencing was by immunoSEQ multiplex PCR. The table lists fewer than 200,000 clones, roughly 91% of them singletons. The sequencing sample was made of naive CD4+ T cells sorted from blood. The receptors shown here come from a woman aged 25 to 39 in good health. The CDR3 runs from the conserved cysteine through the conserved F or W.

V gene,J gene,CDR3 protein
TRBV7-2,TRBJ2-5,CASSLEYQETQYF
TRBV2,-,CASSGDQGWNEQYF
TRBV28,TRBJ2-1,CASWDRGYNEQFF
TRBV27,TRBJ1-4,CASRRGGTNEKLFF
TRBV27,TRBJ1-5,CASNPYGEGQQPQHF
TRBV2,TRBJ2-1,CATRTSYEQFF
TRBV20-1,TRBJ1-2,CSALTVGGYTF
TRBV5-4,TRBJ1-2,CASSLGRDYGYTF
TRBV5-1,TRBJ1-1,CASSDGQGKMNTEAFF
TRBV6-6,TRBJ2-7,CASSPDRQGSYEQYF
TRBV18,TRBJ2-7,CASSPPAEPPYEQYF
TRBV11-3,TRBJ1-3,CASSSAGQVNTIYF
TRBV11-2,-,CASSLRRSYEQYF
TRBV6-1,TRBJ2-7,CASSPRGESYEQYF
TRBV19,TRBJ1-1,CASSFPQGAGTEAFF
TRBV10-1,TRBJ2-7,CASRGQGYSYEQYF
TRBV28,TRBJ2-6,CASSGLGGTGANVLTF
TRBV7-9,TRBJ2-7,CASSLYGTYEQYF
TRBV6-5,TRBJ2-1,CASSFFRTGRNEQFF
TRBV15,TRBJ1-2,CATANQGLGYTF
TRBV19,TRBJ1-4,CASRGWASPNEKLFF
TRBV9,TRBJ2-7,CASSDRDGHYEQYF
TRBV5-1,TRBJ2-7,CASSSGTGYQWGEQYF
TRBV5-1,TRBJ1-1,CASSKTGGTTLNTEAFF
TRBV11-2,TRBJ1-1,CASSPDRGAEAFF
TRBV7-9,TRBJ1-1,CASSLEEGTEAFF
TRBV4-1,TRBJ1-2,CASSHSTGGQGYTF
TRBV2,TRBJ2-1,CASSEVASAGGEEQFF
TRBV4-1,TRBJ2-2,CASSQGTGGNTGELFF
TRBV11-3,TRBJ2-1,CASSKGLAGEVDEQFF
TRBV27,TRBJ2-7,CASGQITTAEYF
TRBV19,TRBJ2-2,CASTFQGNTGELFF
TRBV9,TRBJ1-1,CASSRGPGAEAFF
TRBV28,TRBJ1-4,CASSPSDDGRKKLFF
TRBV18,TRBJ1-4,CASSPSPQLKGGLEKLFF
TRBV28,TRBJ2-7,CASSRTGKSSYEQYF
TRBV10-2,TRBJ2-7,CASRSDGLYEQYF
TRBV5-1,TRBJ2-2,CASSWDSGVVGGELFF
TRBV7-2,TRBJ2-7,CASRRSLGSYEQYF
TRBV6-5,TRBJ2-2,CASRNGNPGELFF
TRBV29-1,TRBJ1-3,CSALTGAGGNTIYF
TRBV25-1,TRBJ1-1,CASSRNLGRDTEAFF
TRBV7-2,TRBJ2-7,CASSPRLLAGGHYEQYF
TRBV28,TRBJ2-1,CASSLAGATYNEQFF
TRBV10-1,TRBJ1-5,CADGVHSNQPQHF
TRBV2,TRBJ1-2,CASSADRGGYTF
TRBV5-1,TRBJ2-7,CASSDPSASYEQYF